The 32 T cell receptor beta chains below come from one sample, sequenced in a study of T-cell memory formation after mild COVID-19. TCRdb analysed the 5' RACE reads with MiXCR anew, one entry per CDR3 protein. The sample lists hundreds of thousands of distinct CDR3 sequences, approximately 19% occurring once. The sample was PBMCs or a T cell subset sorted from them (not recorded which). These receptors were taken from a man between 18 and 29 years old who had mild COVID-19 (a few samples of this study predate the infection). Cell type and time point are not known.

This clonotype was counted many times. This chain links TRBV5-6 with TRBJ2-5; D is perhaps TRBD2 (6 bases). From germline, CDR1 is SGHDT and CDR2 YYEEEE. V shed 4 bases and J shed 1 base, with 14 bases lying between them. The length of the CDR3 is 15 residues. CDR3 sequence: CASSLAGQGQETQYF. DNA of the CDR3: TGTGCCAGCAGCCTGGCGGGGCAGGGCCAAGAGACCCAGTACTTC.

This clonotype has just a few counts. V and J are TRBV7-8 and TRBJ2-2; possibly TRBD2 for D (6 bases). This CDR3 has 15 amino acids. Germline V gene sequence: CDR1 SGHVS, CDR2 FQNEAQ. The V end lost 5 bases, the J end lost 7 bases, and 17 bases lay between the germline ends. The CDR3 DNA reads as TGTGCCAGCAGCCCAATTTCTGACGGGAGCGGGGAGCTGTTTTTT. It yields the protein CASSPISDGSGELFF.

This clonotype appeared a few times. V usage is TRBV28 and J usage is TRBJ2-1, with TRBD1 matching 7 bases. After removal of 6 bases from V and 11 bases from J, the junction contained 13 bases not matched to a gene. The CDR3 length is 14 residues. Germline CDR1 is MDHEN and CDR2 is SYDVKM. CDR3 amino acids: CASRRPLGTVKQFF. In nucleotides, the CDR3 is TGTGCCAGCAGGAGACCCTTGGGGACAGTCAAGCAGTTCTTC.

Only a few counts were recorded for this clonotype. V gene TRBV7-9 combines with J gene TRBJ1-2, with TRBD1 identical over 7 bases. The CDR3 covers 15 residues. CDR1 SEHNR and CDR2 FQNEAQ come from the germline V gene (reference sequence). Trimming removed 6 bases from V and 1 base from J; junction bases left unmatched: 8. The CDR3 bases are TGTGCCAGCAGGGCAGGAGGGGGCCTTAACTATGGCTACACCTTC. It encodes CASRAGGGLNYGYTF. The full variable domain, completed using reference TRBV7-9 and TRBJ1-2, is DTGVSQNPRHKITKRGQNVTFRCDPISEHNRLYWYRQTLGQGPEFLTYFQNEAQLEKSRLLSDRFSAERPKGSFSTLEIQRTEQGDSAMYLCASRAGGGLNYGYTFGSGTRLTVV.

V is TRBV12-3 or TRBV12-4 and J is TRBJ1-2; D ambiguous. CDR3 length equals 15 residues. The V end was cut by 6 bases, the J end by 3 bases, with 17 bases between. The CDR3 is CASSRGLRRDYGYTF. The CDR3 coding sequence is TGTGCCAGCAGCCGAGGACTGAGGAGGGACTATGGCTACACCTTC.

The chain has TRBV9 and TRBJ2-4; D is unclear. Trimming cost V 0 bases and J 9 bases, with 16 bases left between them. This CDR3 has 15 amino acids. CDR1 and CDR2 (germline): SGDLS, YYNGEE. CDR3 protein: CASSVDPGRSSIQYF. CDR3 coding DNA: TGTGCCAGCAGCGTAGACCCGGGCCGGTCCAGCATTCAGTACTTC.

This sequence joins TRBV4-3 and TRBJ2-1, with TRBD2 matching 9 bases. V gave up 0 bases and J gave up 7 bases; unmatched junction bases: 7. CDR1 and CDR2 from the germline V gene are LGHNA and YSLEER. The CDR3 runs 16 residues. CDR3 in amino acids: CASSQERLAGRNEQFF. CDR3 DNA sequence: TGCGCCAGCAGCCAAGAGCGGCTAGCGGGGAGAAATGAGCAGTTCTTC.

This clonotype was recorded a few times. The V call is TRBV5-6, the J call TRBJ1-2, with D tentatively TRBD1 (5 bases). Germline V gene data show CDR1 as SGHDT and CDR2 as YYEEEE. Trimming stripped 4 bases from V and 4 bases from J, with 14 bases between. This CDR3 is 14 amino acids long. Here the CDR3 DNA reads TGTGCCAGCAGCGTACTTCGGGACGGCTATGGCTACACCTTC. Protein product: CASSVLRDGYGYTF.

The sample holds a few counts of this clonotype. The chain couples TRBV9 to TRBJ1-2, with D uncertain. V shed 0 bases and J shed 1 base, with 4 bases lying between them. The CDR3 runs 13 residues. Germline-derived CDR1 and CDR2 are SGDLS and YYNGEE. CDR3 in amino acids: CASSVEDNYGYTF. The CDR3 DNA reads TGTGCCAGCAGCGTAGAAGATAACTATGGCTACACCTTC.

The chain carries TRBV5-1 and TRBJ2-1, with 9 bases fitting TRBD1. This CDR3 spans 15 amino acids. V was pared by 4 bases and J by 6 bases, with 8 bases of the junction left unmatched. Germline CDR1 and CDR2: SGHRS and YFSETQ. The CDR3 bases are TGCGCCAGCAGCCCTTCGACAGGGGGTCGCAATGAGCAGTTCTTC. It encodes CASSPSTGGRNEQFF. The variable domain in full, completed from reference TRBV5-1 and TRBJ2-1, reads KAGVTQTPRYLIKTRGQQVTLSCSPISGHRSVSWYQQTPGQGLQFLFEYFSETQRNKGNFPGRFSGRQFSNSRSEMNVSTLELGDSALYLCASSPSTGGRNEQFFGPGTRLTVL.

V gene TRBV5-1 combines with J gene TRBJ2-1; 9 positions agree with TRBD2. Looked up from germline, CDR1 is SGHRS and CDR2 is YFSETQ. CDR3 size: 15 residues. The V and J ends lost 4 bases and 5 bases, in that order; junction bases with no gene match: 7. The CDR3 DNA is TGCGCCAGCAGCCCTATAGCGGGGGCCAACAATGAGCAGTTCTTC. Translating gives CASSPIAGANNEQFF.

Only a few counts were recorded for this clonotype. The chain is built from TRBV7-9 and TRBJ1-1, with D perhaps TRBD1 (6 bases). The CDR3 contains 12 residues. Germline CDR1 and CDR2: SEHNR and FQNEAQ (reference sequence). The V end was cut by 5 bases, the J end by 5 bases, with 9 bases between. The CDR3: CASSPGTTEAFF. CDR3 nucleotide sequence: TGTGCCAGCAGCCCAGGGACAACTGAAGCTTTCTTT.

The CDR3 here is CASSPRLAGAAPTDTQYF. CDR3 in DNA: TGTGCCAGCAGCCCCAGACTAGCGGGGGCCGCGCCTACAGATACGCAGTATTTT. This rearrangement joins TRBV7-9 to TRBJ2-3; TRBD2 aligns across 12 bases. The germline CDR1 and CDR2 sequences are SEHNR and FQNEAQ (reference sequence). The CDR3 is 18 residues long. With 5 bases clipped from V and 3 bases from J, the junction kept 12 bases outside the gene matches.

V is TRBV2 and J is TRBJ2-1; D is perhaps TRBD1 or TRBD2 (5 bases each). V shed 8 bases and J shed 4 bases, with 15 bases lying between them. Germline V gene lookup returns CDR1 SNHLY and CDR2 FYNNEI. The CDR3 length is 14 residues. The CDR3 DNA follows: TGTGCCAGCCTTGAGGGGCTGGAATACAATGAGCAGTTCTTC. Translating gives CASLEGLEYNEQFF.

The chain links TRBV4-1 to TRBJ2-1, with TRBD1 matching over 9 bases. The CDR3 totals 14 residues. CDR1 and CDR2 (germline): MGHRA, YSYEKL. Trimming cost V 8 bases and J 9 bases; bases outside gene matches: 11. As DNA, the CDR3 is TGCGCCAGCGGGCCACAGGGGGCGGATGGTGAGCAGTTCTTC. It codes for CASGPQGADGEQFF.

This clonotype appeared a few times. V is TRBV6-4 and J is TRBJ2-1; TRBD2 matches 10 bases. The CDR3 is 13 amino acids. Per the germline V gene, CDR1 is MRHNA and CDR2 is SNTAGT. Germline trimming cut 6 bases from V and 7 bases from J; bases unmatched to any gene: 3. DNA of the CDR3: TGTGCCAGCAGCGGGACTAGCGAGAATGAGCAGTTCTTC. As protein: CASSGTSENEQFF.

The chain recombines TRBV5-1 with TRBJ1-5; D gene uncertain. The CDR3 runs to 15 residues. Trimming left V 0 bases short and J 3 bases short, with 10 bases between. Germline V CDR1 and CDR2: SGHRS, YFSETQ. Written as DNA, the CDR3 is TGCGCCAGCAGCTTGGACTCCCCATACAATCAGCCCCAGCATTTT. Amino acids: CASSLDSPYNQPQHF.

The table lists this clonotype with a few counts. The chain combines TRBV7-3 with TRBJ2-1, with D possibly matching TRBD1 (5 bases). Germline loops: CDR1 SGHTA, CDR2 FQGTGA. CDR3 length equals 14 residues. Between the trimmed V and J ends, which lost 2 bases and 8 bases, there was a span of 13 bases. For the CDR3, the DNA is TGTGCCAGCAGCTTAGGGCTCCTAGGGGATGAGCAGTTCTTC. The encoded protein is CASSLGLLGDEQFF.

A few counts support this clonotype. The gene calls are TRBV28 and TRBJ2-5, with TRBD2 as a possible D gene (5 bases). V lost 1 base and J lost 4, with 10 bases in between. Germline V CDR1 and CDR2: MDHEN, SYDVKM. CDR3 size: 14 residues. CDR3 protein: CASSLFAGIETQYF. Here the CDR3 DNA reads TGTGCCAGCAGTTTATTTGCCGGGATAGAGACCCAGTACTTC.

V is TRBV12-3 or TRBV12-4 and J is TRBJ2-7, with 10 bases aligning to TRBD1. V dropped 7 bases and J dropped 4; count of bases not matched to a gene: 7. There are 14 residues in the CDR3. CDR3 in amino acids: CASNDRGRTYEQYF. The CDR3 DNA follows: TGTGCCAGCAATGACAGGGGGCGGACGTACGAGCAGTACTTC.

This clonotype was counted only a few times. The chain couples TRBV11-2 to TRBJ1-6, with D unresolved. V was clipped by 2 bases and J by 7 bases, with 9 bases between them. The CDR3 has 14 amino acids. Germline values: CDR1 SGHAT, CDR2 FQNNGV. The CDR3 region is CASSLKLMNSPLHF. CDR3 coding DNA: TGTGCCAGCAGCTTAAAGCTGATGAATTCACCCCTCCACTTT.

The genes are TRBV6-5 and TRBJ1-5, with D perhaps TRBD1 (5 bases). Per the germline V gene, CDR1 is MNHEY and CDR2 is SVGAGI. Trimming removed 6 bases from V and 9 bases from J, with 18 bases in between. This CDR3 is built from 14 residues. The CDR3 spells CASRQARGVWPQHF. Here the CDR3 DNA reads TGTGCCAGCAGACAAGCAAGAGGGGTTTGGCCCCAGCATTTT.

This chain's CDR3 is CATSDSQGNPDTQYF. CDR3 sequence (DNA): TGTGCCACCAGTGATTCTCAGGGCAATCCAGATACGCAGTATTTT. The chain combines TRBV24-1 with TRBJ2-3, with D perhaps TRBD1 (5 bases). The CDR3 totals 15 residues. Germline CDR1 and CDR2: KGHDR and SFDVKD. With 2 bases removed from V and 4 bases from J, the gap between germline ends came to 12 bases.

This chain connects TRBV5-6 to TRBJ2-3; tentative D call: TRBD1 (6 bases). There are 16 residues in the CDR3. Trimming pared 1 base from V and 0 bases from J, leaving 12 bases between. Germline V gene data show CDR1 as SGHDT and CDR2 as YYEEEE. The CDR3 bases are TGTGCCAGCAGCTTGACGGACAGCCCTAGCACAGATACGCAGTATTTT. This encodes CASSLTDSPSTDTQYF.

This clonotype has more than one count but fewer than ten. The genes are TRBV3-1 and TRBJ2-7, with 14 bases identical to TRBD2. Germline V gene lookup returns CDR1 LGHDT and CDR2 YNNKEL (reference sequence). The CDR3 covers 15 residues. V was pared by 5 bases and J by 7 bases, with 7 bases of the junction left unmatched. CDR3 coding DNA: TGTGCCAGCAGCTCCGGACTAGCGGGGGGTTTGGAGCAGTACTTC. Translated: CASSSGLAGGLEQYF.

As regards this clonotype: An end of the junction differs from the germline gene, which may be a read error. The genes are TRBV15 and TRBJ1-3, with D unclear. Per germline, CDR1 LNHNV and CDR2 YYDKDF (reference sequence). This CDR3 is 15 amino acids long. Here the CDR3 reads CATREAALPGNTIYF. DNA of the CDR3: TGTGCCACCCGGGAGGCGGCTTTACCTGGGAACACCATATATTTT.

Only a few counts were recorded for this clonotype. V gene TRBV7-9 combines with J gene TRBJ2-2; D gene unclear. Germline V gene lookup returns CDR1 SEHNR and CDR2 FQNEAQ (reference sequence). CDR3 length: 14 residues. The ends were cut back, 4 bases at V and 3 bases at J, with 9 bases in the middle. The CDR3 sequence is CASSSPRDTGELFF. CDR3 DNA: TGTGCCAGCAGCTCACCCCGGGACACCGGGGAGCTGTTTTTT.

This clonotype has more than one count but fewer than ten. The chain is built from TRBV12-3 or TRBV12-4 and TRBJ1-3; the match to TRBD1 covers 7 bases. The CDR3 totals 14 residues. V lost 5 bases and J lost 8; bases outside the gene matches: 9. CDR3 nucleotide sequence: TGTGCCAGCAGTCTCCGCCGACAGGGACACACCATATATTTT. Translation: CASSLRRQGHTIYF.

This chain links TRBV2 with TRBJ2-7; 15 bases agree with TRBD2. CDR1 is SNHLY and CDR2 is FYNNEI in the germline V gene. The CDR3 totals 16 residues. V shed 5 bases and J 4 bases; nucleotides not matched to a gene: 6. The CDR3 nucleotides are TGTGCCAGCAGTACGGGACTAGCGGGGGGAAGATACGAGCAGTACTTC. Translation gives CASSTGLAGGRYEQYF. Full variable domain (outside the CDR3, taken from reference TRBV2 and TRBJ2-7): EPEVTQTPSHQVTQMGQEVILRCVPISNHLYFYWYRQILGQKVEFLVSFYNNEISEKSEIFDDQFSVERPDGSNFTLKIRSTKLEDSAMYFCASSTGLAGGRYEQYFGPGTRLTVT.

This clonotype was counted ten times or more. The chain employs TRBV12-3 or TRBV12-4 and TRBJ2-7, with 7 positions matching TRBD1. V lost 6 bases and J lost 3; bases outside the gene matches: 17. This CDR3 is 17 amino acids long. The CDR3: CASRPNRQGVGDYEQYF. CDR3 coding DNA: TGTGCCAGCAGGCCTAACCGACAGGGTGTAGGGGACTACGAGCAGTACTTC.

V gene TRBV24-1 combines with J gene TRBJ1-1; D not resolved. The CDR3 runs to 10 residues. CDR1 is KGHDR and CDR2 is SFDVKD in the germline V gene. Trimming shortened V by 9 bases and J by 7 bases, and 8 bases separated the two germline ends. CDR3 coding DNA: TGTGCCACCCAGCTTGGTGAAGCTTTCTTT. Its translation: CATQLGEAFF.

The chain links TRBV20-1 to TRBJ1-6, with 9 bases matching TRBD1. The CDR3 extends over 15 amino acids. Trimming took 1 base from V and 5 from J; bases not matched to a gene: 3. The germline V gene has CDR1 DFQATT and CDR2 SNEGSKA (reference sequence). CDR3 region: CSARAQGADNSPLHF. CDR3 nucleotides: TGCAGTGCTAGAGCACAGGGGGCCGATAATTCACCCCTCCACTTT.